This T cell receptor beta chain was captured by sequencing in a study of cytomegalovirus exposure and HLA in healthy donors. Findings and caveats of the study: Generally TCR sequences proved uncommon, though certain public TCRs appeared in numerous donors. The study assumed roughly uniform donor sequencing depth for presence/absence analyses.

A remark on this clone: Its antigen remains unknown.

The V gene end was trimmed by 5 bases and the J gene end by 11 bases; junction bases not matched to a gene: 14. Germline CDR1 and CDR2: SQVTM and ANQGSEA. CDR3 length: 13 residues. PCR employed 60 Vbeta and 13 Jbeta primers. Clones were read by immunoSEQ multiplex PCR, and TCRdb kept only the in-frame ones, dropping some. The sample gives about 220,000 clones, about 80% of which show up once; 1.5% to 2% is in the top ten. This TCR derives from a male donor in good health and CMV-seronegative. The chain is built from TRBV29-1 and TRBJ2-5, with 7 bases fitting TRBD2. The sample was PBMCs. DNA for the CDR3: TGCAGCGTTTTAGCGCCAGGGACGCGGGAGCAGTACTTC. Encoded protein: CSVLAPGTREQYF.